A single sample gave rise to the 4 T cell receptor beta chains below, sequenced in a study of esophageal squamous cell carcinoma tumors. PCR used a TCR alpha or TCR beta constant-region primer with a P20EA primer, then nested PCR with CA2 or CB2. Reverse transcription used a polyT18-containing BSL-18E primer, and TCR genes were amplified by unbiased adaptor ligation RT-PCR. MiXCR was run by TCRdb on the 5' RACE reads, yielding one entry per CDR3 protein. The sample holds 6,100 or so distinct CDR3 sequences; roughly 22% are singletons and the top ten take 30% to 40%. The sequenced sample consisted of tumor tissue. The receptors derive from a man aged 50-79 years with esophageal squamous cell carcinoma.

By sample share, this clonotype is medium-sized (0.01 to 0.1%). The rearrangement joins TRBV9 to TRBJ1-5; a weak D match, TRBD1 (5 bases). The germline V gene has CDR1 SGDLS and CDR2 YYNGEE. The CDR3 contains 15 residues. The V end lost 0 bases, the J end lost 3 bases, and 10 bases lay between the germline ends. The CDR3, as DNA: TGTGCCAGCAGCGTAGAGGGGCGGTCCAATCAGCCCCAGCATTTT. The encoded protein is CASSVEGRSNQPQHF. The full variable domain, completed using reference TRBV9 and TRBJ1-5, is DSGVTQTPKHLITATGQRVTLRCSPRSGDLSVYWYQQSLDQGLQFLIQYYNGEERAKGNILERFSAQQFPDLHSELNLSSLELGDSALYFCASSVEGRSNQPQHFGDGTRLSIL.

The gene calls are TRBV5-1 and TRBJ2-3; 8 bases match TRBD2. The germline gives CDR1 SGHRS, CDR2 YFSETQ. The length of the CDR3 is 14 residues. The V and J ends lost 7 bases and 4 bases, in that order; junction bases with no gene match: 8. CDR3 sequence reads: CASGISGSADTQYF. CDR3 nucleotide sequence: TGCGCCAGCGGGATAAGCGGGAGTGCAGATACGCAGTATTTT.

The chain recombines TRBV6-5 with TRBJ2-3; 8 bases line up with TRBD2. Germline CDR1 is MNHEY and CDR2 is SVGAGI. V shed 5 bases, J shed 7 bases, and the junction held 14 bases outside the gene matches. The CDR3 covers 16 residues. CDR3 region: CASSRLTGTRYNTQYF. The CDR3 nucleotides are TGTGCCAGCAGTAGATTAACCGGGACTAGGTACAATACGCAGTATTTT.

This rearrangement joins TRBV14 to TRBJ2-2, with 10 bases aligning to TRBD2. Unmatched junction bases numbered 2, after V lost 4 bases and J lost 6 bases. CDR3 length: 14 residues. Germline V gene lookup returns CDR1 SGHDN and CDR2 FVKESK. The CDR3 region has the DNA TGTGCCAGCAGCCCGACTAGCGGGCCCGGGGAGCTGTTTTTT. As protein: CASSPTSGPGELFF.